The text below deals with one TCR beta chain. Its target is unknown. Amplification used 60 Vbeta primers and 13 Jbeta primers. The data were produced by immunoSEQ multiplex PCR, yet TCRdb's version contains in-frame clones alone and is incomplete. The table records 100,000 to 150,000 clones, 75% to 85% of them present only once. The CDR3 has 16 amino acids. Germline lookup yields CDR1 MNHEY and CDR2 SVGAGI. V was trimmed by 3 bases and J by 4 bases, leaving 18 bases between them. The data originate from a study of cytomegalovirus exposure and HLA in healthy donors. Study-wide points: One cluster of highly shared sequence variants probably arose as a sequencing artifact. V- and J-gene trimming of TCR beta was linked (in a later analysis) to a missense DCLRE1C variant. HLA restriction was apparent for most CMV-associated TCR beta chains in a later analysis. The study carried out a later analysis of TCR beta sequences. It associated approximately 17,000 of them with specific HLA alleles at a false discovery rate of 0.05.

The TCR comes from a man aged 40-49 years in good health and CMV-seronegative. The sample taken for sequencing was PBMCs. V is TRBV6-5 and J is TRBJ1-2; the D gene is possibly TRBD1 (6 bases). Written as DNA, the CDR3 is TGTGCCAGCAGTTATAAGGACAGTGGCCGCCTCTATGGCTACACCTTC. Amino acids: CASSYKDSGRLYGYTF.